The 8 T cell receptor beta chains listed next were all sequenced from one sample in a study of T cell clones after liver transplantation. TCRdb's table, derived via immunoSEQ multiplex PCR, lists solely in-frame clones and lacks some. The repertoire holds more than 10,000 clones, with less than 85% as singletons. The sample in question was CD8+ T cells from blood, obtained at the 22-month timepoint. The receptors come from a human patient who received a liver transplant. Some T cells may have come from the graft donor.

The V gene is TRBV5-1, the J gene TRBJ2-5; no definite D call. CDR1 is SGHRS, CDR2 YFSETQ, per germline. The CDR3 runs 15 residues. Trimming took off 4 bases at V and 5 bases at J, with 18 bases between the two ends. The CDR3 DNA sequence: TGCGCCAGCAGCACGTGGCAGTGGGTTTTGGAGACCCAGTACTTC. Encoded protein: CASSTWQWVLETQYF.

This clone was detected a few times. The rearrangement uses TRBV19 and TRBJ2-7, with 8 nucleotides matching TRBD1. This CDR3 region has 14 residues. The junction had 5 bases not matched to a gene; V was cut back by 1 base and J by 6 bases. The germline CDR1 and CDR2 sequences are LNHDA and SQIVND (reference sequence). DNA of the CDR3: TGTGCCAGTAGTATAGGGACAGGGCCCAGCGAGCAGTACTTC. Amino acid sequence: CASSIGTGPSEQYF.

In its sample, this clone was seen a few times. DNA for the CDR3: TGCGCCAGCAGCCAGGGACACCTTAACTATGGCTACACCTTC. Translated, it gives CASSQGHLNYGYTF. The genes are TRBV4-3 and TRBJ1-2, with D possibly TRBD1 on 6 matching bases. Germline CDR1 reads LGHNA; CDR2 reads YSLEER. Trimming removed 3 bases from V and 1 base from J, with 9 bases in between. This CDR3 has 14 amino acids.

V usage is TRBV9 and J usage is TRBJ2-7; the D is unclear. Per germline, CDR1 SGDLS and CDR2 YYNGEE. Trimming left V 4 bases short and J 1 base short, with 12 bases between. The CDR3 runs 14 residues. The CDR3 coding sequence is TGTGCCAGCAGCCCTGATTCTAGGTCCTACGAGCAGTACTTC. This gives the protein CASSPDSRSYEQYF. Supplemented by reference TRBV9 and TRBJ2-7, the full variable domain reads DSGVTQTPKHLITATGQRVTLRCSPRSGDLSVYWYQQSLDQGLQFLIQYYNGEERAKGNILERFSAQQFPDLHSELNLSSLELGDSALYFCASSPDSRSYEQYFGPGTRLTVT.

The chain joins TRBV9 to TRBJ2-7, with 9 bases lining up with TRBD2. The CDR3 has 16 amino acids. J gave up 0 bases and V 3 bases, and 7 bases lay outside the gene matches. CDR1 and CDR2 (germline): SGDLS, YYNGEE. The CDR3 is CASSALLAGPSYEQYF. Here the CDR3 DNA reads TGTGCCAGCAGCGCCCTACTAGCGGGCCCCTCCTACGAGCAGTACTTC. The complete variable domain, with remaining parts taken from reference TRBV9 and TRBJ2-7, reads DSGVTQTPKHLITATGQRVTLRCSPRSGDLSVYWYQQSLDQGLQFLIQYYNGEERAKGNILERFSAQQFPDLHSELNLSSLELGDSALYFCASSALLAGPSYEQYFGPGTRLTVT.

CDR3 bases: TGTGCCAGCAGCGCAGATGGGACTCGTACTATCAATGAGCAGTTCTTC. This sequence encodes CASSADGTRTINEQFF. The gene calls are TRBV7-3 and TRBJ2-1; weak D call: TRBD2 (6 bases). V lost 5 bases and J lost 6, with 20 bases in between. CDR1 and CDR2 from the germline V gene are SGHTA and FQGTGA. The CDR3 is 16 amino acids.

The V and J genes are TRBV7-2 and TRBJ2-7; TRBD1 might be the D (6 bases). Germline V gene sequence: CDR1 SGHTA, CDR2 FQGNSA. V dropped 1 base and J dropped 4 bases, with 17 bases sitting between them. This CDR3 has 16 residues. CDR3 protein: CASSLGEGWTAYEQYF. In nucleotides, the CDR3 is TGTGCCAGCAGCTTAGGGGAAGGGTGGACAGCTTACGAGCAGTACTTC.

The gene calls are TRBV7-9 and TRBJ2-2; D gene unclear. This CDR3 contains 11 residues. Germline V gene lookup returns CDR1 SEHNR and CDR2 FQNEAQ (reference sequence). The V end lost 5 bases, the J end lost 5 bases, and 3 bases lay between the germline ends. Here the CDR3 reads CASSLTGELFF. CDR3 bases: TGTGCCAGCAGCCTTACCGGGGAGCTGTTTTTT. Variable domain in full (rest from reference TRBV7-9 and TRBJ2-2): DTGVSQNPRHKITKRGQNVTFRCDPISEHNRLYWYRQTLGQGPEFLTYFQNEAQLEKSRLLSDRFSAERPKGSFSTLEIQRTEQGDSAMYLCASSLTGELFFGEGSRLTVL.